These T cell receptor beta chains were read from a single sample in a study of blood T cell repertoires in COVID-19. Here immunoSEQ multiplex PCR was the method, and the copy in TCRdb shows in-frame clones only, minus some. The sample carries approximately 200,000 clones, around 84% recorded once. The specimen sequenced was peripheral blood. Receptor source: a man aged 40-50 years with acute or convalescent COVID-19. The CDR3 runs from the conserved cysteine through the conserved F or W. The D gene is left open where the match is weak. Clone size is shown for a subset of rows, as once, few, many or a class of expanded clone.

>TRBV6-1|NA|TRBJ1-5|NA
CASSELAPGQPQHF
TGTGCCAGCAGTGAACTTGCTCCAGGGCAGCCCCAGCATTTT
>TRBV6-1|NA|TRBJ2-3|NA
CASSEFWWGGTDTQYF
TGTGCCAGCAGTGAGTTTTGGTGGGGGGGCACAGATACGCAGTATTTT
>TRBV6-2/TRBV6-3|NA|TRBJ1-6|NA
CASSYYRAGRTNSPLHF
TGTGCCAGCAGTTACTACCGGGCGGGACGCACAAATTCACCCCTCCACTTT
>TRBV2|NA|TRBJ1-1|NA
CASSIDSPEAFF
TGTGCCAGCAGTATAGACAGCCCTGAAGCTTTCTTT
>TRBV19|TRBD1|TRBJ1-5|once
CASTKDRGLFQPQHF
TGTGCCAGTACCAAGGACAGGGGGCTTTTTCAGCCCCAGCATTTT
>TRBV11-2|TRBD2|TRBJ2-1|once
CASSPAGGTNEQFF
TGTGCCAGCAGCCCAGCGGGGGGGACGAATGAGCAGTTCTTC
>TRBV11-3|NA|TRBJ1-1|NA
CASSFSVNTEAFF
TGTGCCAGCAGCTTCTCGGTGAACACTGAAGCTTTCTTT
>TRBV5-1|NA|TRBJ2-1|NA
CASSPRPGSYNEQFF
TGCGCCAGCAGCCCCCGGCCGGGGTCCTACAATGAGCAGTTCTTC
>TRBV28|TRBD2|TRBJ2-5|NA
CASSFRRAGGTQYF
TGTGCCAGCAGTTTTAGGCGAGCGGGAGGGACCCAGTACTTC
>TRBV10-3|NA|TRBJ1-2|NA
CAISEILYYGYTF
TGTGCCATCAGTGAAATCCTCTATTATGGCTACACCTTC
>TRBV6-5|TRBD1|TRBJ1-3|NA
CASSPTGSSGNTIYF
TGTGCCAGCAGCCCGACAGGGTCGTCTGGAAACACCATATATTTT
>TRBV6-4|NA|TRBJ2-1|NA
CASSDGRTYNEQFF
TGTGCCAGCAGTGACGGCAGGACCTACAATGAGCAGTTCTTC
>TRBV5-1|NA|TRBJ2-5|NA
CASSLAVKEGQETQYF
TGCGCCAGCAGCTTGGCCGTGAAGGAGGGACAAGAGACCCAGTACTTC
>TRBV28|TRBD1|TRBJ1-1|NA
CASSTPGQRTEAFF
TGTGCCAGCAGTACTCCGGGACAGAGAACTGAAGCTTTCTTT
>TRBV6-6|TRBD1|TRBJ2-7|NA
CASSSRGHYEQYF
TGTGCCAGCAGTTCCAGGGGGCACTACGAGCAGTACTTC
>TRBV5-4|TRBD1|TRBJ1-1|NA
CASSPRDRVNTEAFF
TGTGCCAGCAGCCCCCGGGACAGGGTGAACACTGAAGCTTTCTTT
>TRBV14|TRBD1|TRBJ2-7|NA
CASSQDRTGISEQYF
TGTGCCAGCAGCCAAGATAGGACAGGGATAAGCGAGCAGTACTTC
>TRBV30|NA|TRBJ1-2|NA
CAWTDTGYGYTF
TGTGCCTGGACCGACACCGGCTATGGCTACACCTTC
>TRBV7-9|NA|TRBJ1-3|NA
CASSLLRGITGNTIYF
TGTGCCAGCAGCTTATTAAGAGGAATAACTGGAAACACCATATATTTT
>TRBV7-9|TRBD1|TRBJ2-5|NA
CASSLGQARQETQYF
TGTGCCAGCAGCCTTGGACAGGCCAGACAAGAGACCCAGTACTTC
>TRBV2|NA|TRBJ1-2|NA
CASRDNRVHYGYTF
TGTGCCAGCAGGGATAACAGGGTACACTATGGCTACACCTTC
>TRBV5-5|NA|TRBJ2-1|NA
CASSLGSDEQFF
TGTGCCAGCAGCTTGGGTTCCGATGAGCAGTTCTTC
>TRBV21-1|NA|TRBJ1-1|NA
CASSRKRGEKTNTEAFF
TGTGCCAGCAGCAGAAAGCGGGGTGAGAAAACGAACACTGAAGCTTTCTTT
>TRBV27|TRBD1|TRBJ2-7|NA
CASSKTGTGGYEQYF
TGTGCCAGCAGCAAAACCGGGACAGGGGGCTACGAGCAGTACTTC
>TRBV6-5|TRBD1|TRBJ2-2|NA
CASRDRSTGELFF
TGTGCCAGTAGGGACAGGAGTACCGGGGAGCTGTTTTTT
>TRBV6-5|NA|TRBJ1-5|NA
CASIFGQASNQPQHF
NA
>TRBV5-6|NA|TRBJ1-5|NA
CASSLYGGNSQPQHF
TGTGCCAGCAGCTTGTACGGGGGTAATAGTCAGCCCCAGCATTTT
>TRBV5-1|NA|TRBJ1-6|NA
CASSLAGSSYNSPLHF
TGCGCCAGCAGCTTGGCAGGCAGCTCCTATAATTCACCCCTCCACTTT
>TRBV24-1|TRBD1|TRBJ1-2|NA
CATSDAGQGPGGYTF
TGTGCCACCAGTGACGCGGGACAGGGGCCGGGTGGCTACACCTTC
>TRBV30|NA|TRBJ1-2|once
CAWSVYDSSNGYTF
TGTGCCTGGAGCGTTTACGACAGTAGCAATGGCTACACCTTC
>TRBV27|TRBD1|TRBJ2-7|NA
CASSFAATGGSYEQYF
TGTGCCAGCAGTTTCGCTGCGACAGGGGGTTCCTACGAGCAGTACTTC
>TRBV24-1|NA|TRBJ2-1|few
CATSDPRGNGDNEQFF
TGTGCCACCAGTGACCCCAGGGGAAATGGGGACAATGAGCAGTTCTTC
>TRBV30|NA|TRBJ2-1|NA
CAWSVLDTTIYNEQFF
TGTGCCTGGAGTGTACTGGACACTACCATATACAATGAGCAGTTCTTC
>TRBV10-3|NA|TRBJ1-1|NA
CAISDRVDTEAFF
TGTGCCATCAGTGATCGGGTGGACACTGAAGCTTTCTTT
>TRBV10-2|NA|TRBJ1-1|NA
CASSASRANTEAFF
TGCGCCAGCAGTGCTTCCAGGGCGAACACTGAAGCTTTCTTT
>TRBV6-1|TRBD2|TRBJ2-3|NA
CASSERLGAGGLLFTDTQYF
TGTGCCAGCAGTGAAAGGTTGGGAGCGGGGGGCCTCCTTTTCACAGATACGCAGTATTTT
>TRBV30|NA|TRBJ1-6|NA
CAWESGRGNSPLHF
TGTGCCTGGGAGTCTGGCAGGGGAAACTCACCCCTCCACTTT
>TRBV18|TRBD1|TRBJ1-1|few
CASSPLYIGTGIQNTEAFF
TGTGCCAGCTCACCACTATATATCGGGACAGGGATACAGAACACTGAAGCTTTCTTT
>TRBV7-8|NA|TRBJ1-2|once
CASSHTSGYYGYTF
TGTGCCAGCAGCCACACCTCGGGGTATTATGGCTACACCTTC
>TRBV10-3|NA|TRBJ1-5|NA
CAISESRGGNQPQHF
TGTGCCATCAGTGAGAGCCGGGGGGGCAATCAGCCCCAGCATTTT
>TRBV6-5|TRBD1|TRBJ1-2|NA
CASTRGQGGDGYTF
TGTGCCAGCACCCGCGGACAGGGGGGCGATGGCTACACCTTC
>TRBV2|NA|TRBJ1-4|NA
CASRSSSNEKLFF
TGTGCCAGCAGAAGCTCCTCTAATGAAAAACTGTTTTTT
>TRBV5-5|NA|TRBJ2-6|once
CASSRQFQSGANVLTF
TGTGCCAGCAGTCGACAGTTCCAGTCTGGGGCCAACGTCCTGACTTTC
>TRBV28|TRBD1|TRBJ2-7|NA
CASSSQGAEQYF
TGTGCCAGCTCCTCTCAGGGGGCCGAGCAGTACTTC
>TRBV4-2|NA|TRBJ2-7|NA
CASSQEERGGAFSEQYF
TGTGCCAGCAGCCAGGAAGAGAGAGGGGGGGCTTTTTCCGAGCAGTACTTC
>TRBV2|NA|TRBJ2-6|NA
CASRLGDAGANVLTF
TGTGCCAGCAGGTTGGGAGACGCTGGGGCCAACGTCCTGACTTTC
>TRBV6-1|NA|TRBJ1-6|few
CASSERQAQALHF
TGTGCCAGCAGTGAACGACAGGCCCAGGCCCTCCACTTT
>TRBV10-1|TRBD1|TRBJ2-7|NA
CASSPGTEGLEQYF
TGCGCCAGCAGCCCCGGGACAGAGGGTTTGGAGCAGTACTTC
>TRBV28|NA|TRBJ2-2|NA
CAGSGTSKRGSVANTGELFF
TGTGCCGGCAGTGGGACATCAAAACGGGGTAGCGTTGCGAACACCGGGGAGCTGTTTTTT
>TRBV2|TRBD1|TRBJ1-1|NA
CASRTGGYDEAFF
TGTGCCAGCAGGACAGGGGGGTATGATGAAGCTTTCTTT
>TRBV11-2|NA|TRBJ1-2|NA
CASSLDSLSRYYGYTF
TGTGCCAGCAGCTTAGATAGTCTCTCTAGATACTATGGCTACACCTTC
>TRBV27|NA|TRBJ2-5|NA
CASGWGYGKRNRETQYF
TGTGCCAGCGGCTGGGGTTACGGGAAAAGGAATCGGGAGACCCAGTACTTC
>TRBV21-1|NA|TRBJ1-6|NA
CASSKGRGFQSPLHF
TGTGCCAGCAGCAAAGGGAGAGGGTTTCAATCACCCCTCCACTTT
>TRBV19|NA|TRBJ1-5|NA
CASRIEGYSNQPQHF
TGTGCCAGTAGAATCGAGGGTTATAGCAATCAGCCCCAGCATTTT
>TRBV7-3|TRBD1|TRBJ2-5|NA
CASSQSRGLYETQYF
TGTGCCAGCAGCCAAAGCAGGGGGCTGTACGAGACCCAGTACTTC
>TRBV5-1|NA|TRBJ1-2|NA
CASSLEGLGGYTF
TGCGCCAGCAGCTTGGAAGGCCTAGGAGGCTACACCTTC
>TRBV2|NA|TRBJ2-2|NA
CASSDDRTGELFF
TGTGCCAGCAGTGATGATAGAACCGGGGAGCTGTTTTTT
>TRBV5-1|TRBD1|TRBJ2-7|NA
CASSSGTDLLSYEQYF
TGCGCCAGCAGCTCGGGGACAGACTTACTCTCCTACGAGCAGTACTTC
>TRBV7-9|NA|TRBJ1-1|few
CASSFSSGEAFF
TGTGCCAGCAGCTTCTCGTCAGGTGAAGCTTTCTTT
>TRBV27|TRBD1|TRBJ2-5|once
CASSLGDRGGETQYF
TGTGCCAGCAGTTTAGGGGACAGGGGTGGAGAGACCCAGTACTTC